The clone carrying this T cell receptor beta chain was detected once. Its antigen remains unidentified. This CDR3 has 15 amino acids. Germline V gene lookup returns CDR1 MNHEY and CDR2 SMNVEV (reference sequence). V lost 3 bases and J 1 base, leaving 12 bases between the germline ends. Produced via immunoSEQ multiplex PCR; TCRdb's table is partial and in-frame only. The data show 240,000 or so clones, 70% to 90% seen once. Noted treatment: 19 received Ad26.COV2.S at low or high dose, single or two shots; several received placebo; per-sample allocation not given. It was on day 63 after the first vaccine or placebo injection that samples were taken. The entry originates in a study of Ad26.COV2.S vaccination and SARS-CoV-2 variants. Findings of the study overall: Comparable non-spike TCR breadth was observed in vaccine and placebo recipients.

The rearrangement links TRBV27 to TRBJ2-5; D gene uncertain. This clonotype originated in a person between 18 and 60 years old who received the Ad26.COV2.S COVID-19 vaccine or a placebo. Sequences were derived from peripheral blood, sampled in a trial of Ad26.COV2.S vaccine versus placebo. CDR3 DNA: TGTGCCAGCAGTTTGTTAGGAAAGGCCCAAGAGACCCAGTACTTC. Its translation: CASSLLGKAQETQYF.